Here is one T cell receptor (beta chain) with its context. Its antigen is currently unknown. The record originates from a study of cytomegalovirus exposure and HLA in healthy donors. The PCR used 60 Vbeta and 13 Jbeta primers. The method was immunoSEQ multiplex PCR; TCRdb's version includes in-frame clones alone and lacks a portion of them. The data hold roughly 100,000 clones, with nearly 70% observed a single time. CDR1 SGHRS and CDR2 YFSETQ come from the germline V gene. The CDR3 contains 16 residues. V was cut by 4 bases and J by 0 bases, with 14 bases left in between. Study conclusions and caveats: After further analysis at a later stage, 16,951 TCR beta sequences were associated with HLA alleles at 0.05 false discovery rate. Researchers catalogued about 150 TCR beta chains as cytomegalovirus-associated.

The receptor's source is a woman aged 45-65 years in good health and CMV-seropositive. This rearrangement joins TRBV5-1 to TRBJ2-1, with D possibly being TRBD2 (5 bases). Material for sequencing was PBMCs. CDR3 amino acids: CASSRIGEISYNEQFF. CDR3 DNA sequence: TGCGCCAGCAGCCGAATCGGGGAGATCTCCTACAATGAGCAGTTCTTC.